What follows are 21 T cell receptor beta chains derived from one specimen sequenced in a study of long-term antiretroviral therapy in people with HIV (dated by TCRdb to between 2020 and 2023). Sequencing of the TRB variable region was done with the immunoSEQ hsTCRB v3.0 assay at survey level resolution. Entries here come from immuneACCESS through TCRdb and include only in-frame sequences with V and J called. Some clones fail to appear in such tables; in the studies checked, an unresolved V gene covers under half of the shortfall, and the cause of the remainder is unknown. The sample table shows 15,000 to 20,000 clones, and about 95% are seen once. The ten top clones hold just over 1.4% of the sample. The starting material was unsorted PBMCs, obtained around 10 years after starting antiretroviral therapy. The source is a man younger than 40 with HIV.

The V and J genes are TRBV4-1 and TRBJ2-7; D is uncertain. V lost 0 bases and J lost 4, with 7 bases in between. CDR1 is MGHRA and CDR2 is YSYEKL in the germline V gene. This CDR3 is 13 amino acids long. CDR3 in DNA: TGCGCCAGCAGCCAAGACCTTTTGTACGAGCAGTACGTC. It specifies CASSQDLLYEQYV.

The V gene is TRBV10-3, the J gene TRBJ1-1; possible D gene TRBD1, 6 bases. The CDR3 covers 13 residues. Germline V gene lookup returns CDR1 ENHRY and CDR2 SYGVKD. V was cut by 3 bases and J by 9 bases, with 14 bases left in between. The chain's CDR3 is CAISEDRTFQAFF. CDR3 sequence (DNA): TGTGCCATCAGTGAAGACAGGACATTCCAAGCTTTCTTT.

Only one count was recorded for this clone. The chain carries TRBV6-1 and TRBJ2-3; 10 positions agree with TRBD1. Germline V gene sequence: CDR1 MNHNS, CDR2 SASEGT. V shed 3 bases, J shed 5 bases, and the junction held 2 bases outside the gene matches. This CDR3 has 14 residues. CDR3 protein: CASSEDRGKDTQYF. The CDR3 DNA reads as TGTGCCAGCAGTGAGGACAGGGGGAAAGATACGCAGTATTTT.

The V gene is TRBV2, the J gene TRBJ1-1, with TRBD1 matching 7 bases. CDR1 is SNHLY and CDR2 is FYNNEI in the germline V gene. V was clipped by 5 bases and J by 3 bases; unmatched bases: 6. This CDR3 comprises 14 residues. This CDR3 is CASSIRGEDTEAFF. The CDR3, as DNA: TGTGCCAGCAGTATCAGGGGGGAGGACACTGAAGCTTTCTTT.

The chain employs TRBV9 and TRBJ2-3; 8 positions agree with TRBD2. This CDR3 has 17 amino acids. V shed 3 bases and J 2 bases; nucleotides not matched to a gene: 11. Germline CDR1 and CDR2: SGDLS and YYNGEE. DNA for the CDR3: TGTGCCAGCAGCGGTCCGGGGGGGCGGGGGTTCACAGATACGCAGTATTTT. Translation: CASSGPGGRGFTDTQYF.

The V gene is TRBV5-1, the J gene TRBJ1-1, with 9 bases identical to TRBD1. V lost 7 bases, J lost 1 base, and 8 bases stayed unmatched. CDR1 is SGHRS and CDR2 is YFSETQ in the germline V gene. The CDR3 sequence is 15 residues long. In DNA form, the CDR3 reads TGCGCCAGCGTCGGGACAGGGATGGGGAACACTGAAGCTTTCTTT. As protein: CASVGTGMGNTEAFF.

The genes are TRBV15 and TRBJ2-3, with D perhaps matching TRBD1 (5 bases). This CDR3 is 14 amino acids long. The germline V gene has CDR1 LNHNV and CDR2 YYDKDF (reference sequence). Trimming took 1 base from V and 3 from J, leaving 8 bases between them. CDR3 in DNA: TGTGCCACCAGCAGAGGACAGTTTACAGATACGCAGTATTTT. Translating it yields CATSRGQFTDTQYF. The whole variable domain, remainder taken from reference TRBV15 and TRBJ2-3, is DAMVIQNPRYQVTQFGKPVTLSCSQTLNHNVMYWYQQKSSQAPKLLFHYYDKDFNNEADTPDNFQSRRPNTSFCFLDIRSPGLGDTAMYLCATSRGQFTDTQYFGPGTRLTVL.

The chain uses TRBV5-8 and TRBJ2-3, with TRBD2 matching 7 bases. The trim removed 7 bases at V and 6 bases at J, leaving 8 bases unmatched. Germline V gene sequence: CDR1 SGHTS, CDR2 YDEGEE. The CDR3 is 13 residues long. The CDR3 nucleotides read TGTGCCAGCGAGCGGGGCGGAACCGATACGCAGTATTTT. It translates to CASERGGTDTQYF.

The genes are TRBV6-5 and TRBJ2-1; 12 bases agree with TRBD2. Germline V gene lookup returns CDR1 MNHEY and CDR2 SVGAGI. The CDR3 runs to 15 residues. Germline trimming cut 5 bases from V and 7 bases from J; bases unmatched to any gene: 6. CDR3 coding DNA: TGTGCCAGCAGTGCGACTAGCGGGGGCTATAATGAGCAGTTCTTC. Protein: CASSATSGGYNEQFF.

The gene calls are TRBV7-2 and TRBJ2-3; 12 nucleotides agree with TRBD2. With 4 bases clipped from V and 0 bases from J, the junction kept 2 bases outside the gene matches. This CDR3 has 16 amino acids. Germline V gene data show CDR1 as SGHTA and CDR2 as FQGNSA. CDR3 DNA sequence: TGTGCCAGCAGCTCAGGACTAGCGGGGAGCACAGATACGCAGTATTTT. This translates into CASSSGLAGSTDTQYF. Full variable domain (remainder filled in from reference TRBV7-2 and TRBJ2-3): GAGVSQSPSNKVTEKGKDVELRCDPISGHTALYWYRQSLGQGLEFLIYFQGNSAPDKSGLPSDRFSAERTGGSVSTLTIQRTQQEDSAVYLCASSSGLAGSTDTQYFGPGTRLTVL.

The V and J genes are TRBV9 and TRBJ2-5, with TRBD2 identical over 12 bases. The ends lost 4 bases at V and 4 bases at J; junction bases unmatched: 8. This CDR3 comprises 16 residues. In germline, CDR1 is SGDLS, CDR2 YYNGEE. The CDR3 sequence is CASSPLAGGGSETQYF. The CDR3 nucleotides read TGTGCCAGCAGCCCACTAGCGGGGGGAGGATCAGAGACCCAGTACTTC. Full variable domain (outside the CDR3, taken from reference TRBV9 and TRBJ2-5): DSGVTQTPKHLITATGQRVTLRCSPRSGDLSVYWYQQSLDQGLQFLIQYYNGEERAKGNILERFSAQQFPDLHSELNLSSLELGDSALYFCASSPLAGGGSETQYFGPGTRLLVL.

This chain connects TRBV6-1 to TRBJ2-7; a weak D match, TRBD2 (6 bases). The CDR3 is 15 amino acids. Germline CDR1 and CDR2: MNHNS and SASEGT. V was trimmed by 7 bases and J by 0 bases, leaving 16 bases between them. The CDR3 protein is CASTYGTSSSYEQYV. The CDR3 coding sequence is TGTGCCAGCACCTACGGGACTTCTAGCTCCTACGAGCAGTACGTC.

V and J are TRBV11-1 and TRBJ2-1; D uncertain. The CDR3 has 15 amino acids. Germline-derived CDR1 and CDR2 are SGHAT and FQDESV (reference sequence). V shed 2 bases and J shed 6 bases, with 14 bases lying between them. The CDR3 sequence: CASSLRSVGSNEQFF. CDR3 bases: TGTGCCAGCAGCTTACGATCCGTAGGGTCCAATGAGCAGTTCTTC.

V is TRBV19 and J is TRBJ2-1; 7 bases align to TRBD2. V lost 4 bases and J lost 10; bases outside the gene matches: 10. This CDR3 has 14 amino acids. CDR1 and CDR2 (germline): LNHDA, SQIVND (reference sequence). CDR3 protein: CASSKAGLRGEQFF. DNA of the CDR3: TGTGCCAGTAGTAAAGCGGGGCTGAGAGGCGAGCAGTTCTTC.

V gene TRBV6-5 combines with J gene TRBJ2-1; 7 bases are a match to TRBD2. CDR1 and CDR2 (germline): MNHEY, SVGAGI. The CDR3 sequence is 14 residues long. V lost 1 base and J lost 7; bases outside the gene matches: 4. In DNA, the CDR3 is TGTGCCAGCAGTTACTGGCGGGGGACTAATGAGCAGTTCTTC. It specifies CASSYWRGTNEQFF.

This chain uses TRBV6-9 with TRBJ1-5; D is unclear. Trimming pared 5 bases from V and 5 bases from J, leaving 4 bases between. CDR3 length equals 11 residues. The germline V gene encodes CDR1 MNHGY and CDR2 SVAAGI. The CDR3 nucleotides read TGTGCCAGCAGTGCAGATCAGCCCCAGCATTTT. It codes for CASSADQPQHF.

The chain combines TRBV9 with TRBJ2-2, with 9 bases fitting TRBD1. Unmatched junction bases numbered 7, after V lost 2 bases and J lost 2 bases. The CDR3 runs 17 residues. The V gene's germline CDR1 is SGDLS and CDR2 YYNGEE. CDR3 coding DNA: TGTGCCAGCAGCGTCCGGAGGGACAGGGTTAACACCGGGGAGCTGTTTTTT. As protein: CASSVRRDRVNTGELFF.

V gene TRBV5-1 combines with J gene TRBJ2-7, with TRBD1 as a possible D gene (5 bases). The CDR3 sequence is 14 residues long. Trimming pared 4 bases from V and 0 bases from J, leaving 11 bases between. Germline V gene lookup returns CDR1 SGHRS and CDR2 YFSETQ. CDR3 in DNA: TGCGCCAGCAGCCCTACAGGTTACTCCTACGAGCAGTACTTC. This encodes CASSPTGYSYEQYF.

DNA of the CDR3: TGTGCCAGCAGCTATACAGGGACTGGCACTGAAGCTTTCTTT. It translates to CASSYTGTGTEAFF. The chain couples TRBV7-9 to TRBJ1-1; TRBD1 is a possible D gene (6 bases). This CDR3 comprises 14 residues. CDR1 and CDR2 from the germline V gene are SEHNR and FQNEAQ (reference sequence). Trimming took 4 bases from V and 4 from J, leaving 13 bases between them.

The chain employs TRBV6-1 and TRBJ2-3, with D possibly TRBD1 on 6 matching bases. Germline CDR1 reads MNHNS; CDR2 reads SASEGT. Trimming stripped 7 bases from V and 0 bases from J, with 11 bases between. The CDR3 has 14 residues. The DNA for the CDR3 is TGTGCCAGCACCCGGGACACAAGCACAGATACGCAGTATTTT. Translation: CASTRDTSTDTQYF.

The J gene is TRBJ1-2, the V gene TRBV5-4, with 8 bases lining up with TRBD1. V shed 7 bases and J 6 bases; nucleotides not matched to a gene: 11. There are 14 residues in the CDR3. CDR1 and CDR2 (germline): SGHNT, YYREEE (reference sequence). The CDR3 DNA follows: TGTGCCAGCGAAAGACAGGGGCGTACGGATGGCTACACCTTC. This encodes CASERQGRTDGYTF.